This record covers a single T cell receptor (beta chain). These data originate in a study of cytomegalovirus exposure and HLA in healthy donors. The PCR made use of 60 Vbeta and 13 Jbeta primers. Only in-frame clones appear in the TCRdb table, and some are missing; sequencing was by immunoSEQ multiplex PCR. The table has about 130,000 clones, 70% to 80% seen once. Germline CDR1 MNHNS, CDR2 SASEGT. The junction had 8 bases not matched to a gene; V was cut back by 6 bases and J by 1 base. The CDR3 is made up of 15 amino acids. Sequenced input: PBMCs. The V call is TRBV6-1, the J call TRBJ2-7, with 8 bases that match TRBD1. The origin of this receptor is a man aged 30 to 39 in good health and CMV-seronegative. The CDR3 nucleotides read TGTGCCAGCAGATCCGGACAGGGCGGATCCTACGAGCAGTACTTC. It yields the protein CASRSGQGGSYEQYF.